This T cell receptor beta chain was sequenced during a study of identifying expanded T cells in peripheral blood. Findings and limits, study-wide: About 1.2 clones differed between technical replicates, versus approximately 16 and 20 over time.

Profiled with immunoSEQ multiplex PCR; TCRdb holds only in-frame clones, not every one. The sample has 70,000 to 95,000 clones, around nine tenths seen once. V was pared by 6 bases and J by 1 base, with 22 bases between. CDR3 length: 18 amino acids. Germline values: CDR1 MDHEN, CDR2 SYDVKM. Concerning this clone: Its antigen remains unidentified.

During the collection period, no donor immune events like infections were recorded. The sequenced sample was blood. This chain joins TRBV28 and TRBJ2-1; tentatively, D is TRBD2 (6 bases). This clonotype was obtained from a person aged 18-69 years in good health. CDR3: CASSTPSWGEASYNEQFF. For the CDR3, the DNA is TGTGCCAGCAGCACTCCCAGTTGGGGGGAAGCATCCTACAATGAGCAGTTCTTC. The entire variable domain, with the rest obtained from reference TRBV28 and TRBJ2-1, is as follows: DVKVTQSSRYLVKRTGEKVFLECVQDMDHENMFWYRQDPGLGLRLIYFSYDVKMKEKGDIPEGYSVSREKKERFSLILESASTNQTSMYLCASSTPSWGEASYNEQFFGPGTRLTVL.